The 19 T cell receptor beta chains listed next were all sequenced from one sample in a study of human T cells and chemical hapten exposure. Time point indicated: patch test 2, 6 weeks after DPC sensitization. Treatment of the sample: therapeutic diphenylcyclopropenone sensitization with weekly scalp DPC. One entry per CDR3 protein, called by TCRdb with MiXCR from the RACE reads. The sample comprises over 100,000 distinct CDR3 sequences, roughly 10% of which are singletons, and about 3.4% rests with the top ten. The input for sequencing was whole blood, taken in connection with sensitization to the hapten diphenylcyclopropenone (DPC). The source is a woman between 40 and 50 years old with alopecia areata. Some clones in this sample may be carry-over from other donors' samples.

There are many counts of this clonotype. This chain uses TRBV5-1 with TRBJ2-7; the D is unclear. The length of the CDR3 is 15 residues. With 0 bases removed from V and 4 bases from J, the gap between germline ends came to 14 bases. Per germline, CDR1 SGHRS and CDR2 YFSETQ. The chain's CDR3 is CASSLEGVGVYEQYF. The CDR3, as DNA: TGCGCCAGCAGCTTGGAAGGCGTAGGAGTTTACGAGCAGTACTTC.

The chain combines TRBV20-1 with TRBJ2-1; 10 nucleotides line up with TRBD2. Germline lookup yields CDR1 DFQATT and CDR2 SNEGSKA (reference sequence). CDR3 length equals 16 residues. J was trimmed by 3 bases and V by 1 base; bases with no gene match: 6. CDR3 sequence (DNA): TGCAGTGCTAGAGTGGCGGGACTAGCGATCTACAATGAGCAGTTCTTC. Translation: CSARVAGLAIYNEQFF.

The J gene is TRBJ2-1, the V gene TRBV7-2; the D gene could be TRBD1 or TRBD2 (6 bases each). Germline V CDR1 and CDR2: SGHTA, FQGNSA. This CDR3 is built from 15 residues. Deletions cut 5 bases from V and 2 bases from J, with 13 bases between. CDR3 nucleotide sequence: TGTGCCAGCAGCCAATGGAGGGGGGCCTACAATGAGCAGTTCTTC. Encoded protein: CASSQWRGAYNEQFF.

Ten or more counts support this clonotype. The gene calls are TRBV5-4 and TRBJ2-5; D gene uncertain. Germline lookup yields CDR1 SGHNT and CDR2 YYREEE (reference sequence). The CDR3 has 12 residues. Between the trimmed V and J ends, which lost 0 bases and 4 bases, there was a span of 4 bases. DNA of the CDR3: TGTGCCAGCAGCTTGGACGGAGAGACCCAGTACTTC. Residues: CASSLDGETQYF.

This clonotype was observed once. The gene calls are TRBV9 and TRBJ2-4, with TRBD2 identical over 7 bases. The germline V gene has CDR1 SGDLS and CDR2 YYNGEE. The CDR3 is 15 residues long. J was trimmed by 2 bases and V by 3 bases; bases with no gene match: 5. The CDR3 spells CASSGQGGTKNIQYF. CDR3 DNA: TGTGCCAGCAGCGGCCAGGGAGGGACCAAAAACATTCAGTACTTC.

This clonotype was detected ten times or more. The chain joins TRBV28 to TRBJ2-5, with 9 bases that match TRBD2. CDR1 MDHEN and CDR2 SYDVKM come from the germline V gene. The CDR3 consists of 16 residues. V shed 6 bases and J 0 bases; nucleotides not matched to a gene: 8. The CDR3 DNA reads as TGTGCCAGCAGCCCCCCGCTAGCGGGGTACCAAGAGACCCAGTACTTC. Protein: CASSPPLAGYQETQYF.

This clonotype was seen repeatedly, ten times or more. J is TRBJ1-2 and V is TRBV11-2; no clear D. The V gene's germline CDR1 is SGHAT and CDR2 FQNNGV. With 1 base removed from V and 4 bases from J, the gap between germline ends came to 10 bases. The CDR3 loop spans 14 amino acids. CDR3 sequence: CASSLVDGGYGYTF. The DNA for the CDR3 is TGTGCCAGCAGCTTAGTCGATGGTGGCTATGGCTACACCTTC.

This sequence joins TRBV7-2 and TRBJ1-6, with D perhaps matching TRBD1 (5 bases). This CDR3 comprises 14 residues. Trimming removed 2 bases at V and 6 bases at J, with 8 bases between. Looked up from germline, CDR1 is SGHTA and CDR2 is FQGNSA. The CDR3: CASSLRGSNSPLHF. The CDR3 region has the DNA TGTGCCAGCAGCTTACGGGGCAGTAATTCACCCCTCCACTTT.

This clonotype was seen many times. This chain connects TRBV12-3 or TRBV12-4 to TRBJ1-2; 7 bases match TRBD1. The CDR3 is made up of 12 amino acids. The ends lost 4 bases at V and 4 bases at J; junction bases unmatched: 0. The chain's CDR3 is CASSSGGYGYTF. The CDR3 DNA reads TGTGCCAGCAGTTCAGGGGGCTATGGCTACACCTTC.

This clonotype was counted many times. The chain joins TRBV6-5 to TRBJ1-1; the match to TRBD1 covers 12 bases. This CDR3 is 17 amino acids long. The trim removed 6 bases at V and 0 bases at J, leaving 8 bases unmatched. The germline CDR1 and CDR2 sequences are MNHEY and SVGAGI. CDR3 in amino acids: CASRPRDRGLVNTEAFF. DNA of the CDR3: TGTGCCAGCAGGCCCCGGGACAGGGGGCTCGTGAACACTGAAGCTTTCTTT.

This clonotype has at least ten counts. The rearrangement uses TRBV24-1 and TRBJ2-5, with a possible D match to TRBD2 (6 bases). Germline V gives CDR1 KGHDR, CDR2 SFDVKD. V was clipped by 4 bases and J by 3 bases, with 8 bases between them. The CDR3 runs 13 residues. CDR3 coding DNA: TGTGCCACCAGTGAGGGCGGGGAAGAGACCCAGTACTTC. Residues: CATSEGGEETQYF.

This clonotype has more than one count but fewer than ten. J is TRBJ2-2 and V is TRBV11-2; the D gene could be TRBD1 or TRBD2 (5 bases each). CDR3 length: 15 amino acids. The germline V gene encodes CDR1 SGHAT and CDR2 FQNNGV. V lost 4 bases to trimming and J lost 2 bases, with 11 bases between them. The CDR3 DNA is TGTGCCAGCAGCTACCGGGACGAAAACACCGGGGAGCTGTTTTTT. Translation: CASSYRDENTGELFF. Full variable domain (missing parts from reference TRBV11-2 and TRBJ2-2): EAGVAQSPRYKIIEKRQSVAFWCNPISGHATLYWYQQILGQGPKLLIQFQNNGVVDDSQLPKDRFSAERLKGVDSTLKIQPAKLEDSAVYLCASSYRDENTGELFFGEGSRLTVL.

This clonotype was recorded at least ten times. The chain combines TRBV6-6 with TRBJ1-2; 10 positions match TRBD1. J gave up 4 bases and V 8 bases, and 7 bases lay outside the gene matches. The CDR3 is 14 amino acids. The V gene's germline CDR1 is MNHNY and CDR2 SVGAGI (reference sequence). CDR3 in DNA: TGTGCCAGCGGATCCGGGACAGGGGCCTATGGCTACACCTTC. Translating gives CASGSGTGAYGYTF.

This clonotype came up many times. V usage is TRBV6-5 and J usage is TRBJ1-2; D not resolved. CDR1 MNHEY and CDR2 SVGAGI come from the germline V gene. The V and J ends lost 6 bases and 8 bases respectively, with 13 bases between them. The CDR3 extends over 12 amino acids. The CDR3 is CASSRRVGGYTF. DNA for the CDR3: TGTGCCAGCAGCCGAAGAGTCGGGGGCTACACCTTC.

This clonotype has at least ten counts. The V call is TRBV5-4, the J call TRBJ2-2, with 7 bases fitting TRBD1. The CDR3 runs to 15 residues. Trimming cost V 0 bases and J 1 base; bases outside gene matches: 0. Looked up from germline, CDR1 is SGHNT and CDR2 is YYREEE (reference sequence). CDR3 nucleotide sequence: TGTGCCAGCAGCTTGGGACAGGGGAACACCGGGGAGCTGTTTTTT. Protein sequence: CASSLGQGNTGELFF.

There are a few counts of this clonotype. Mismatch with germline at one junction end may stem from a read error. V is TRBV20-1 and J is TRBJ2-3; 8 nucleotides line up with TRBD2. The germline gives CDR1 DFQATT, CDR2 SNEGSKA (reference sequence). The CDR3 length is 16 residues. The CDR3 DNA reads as TGCAGTGCTGGAGAACGGGGGGGGCAGTCTATAAATACGCAGTATTTT. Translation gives CSAGERGGQSINTQYF.

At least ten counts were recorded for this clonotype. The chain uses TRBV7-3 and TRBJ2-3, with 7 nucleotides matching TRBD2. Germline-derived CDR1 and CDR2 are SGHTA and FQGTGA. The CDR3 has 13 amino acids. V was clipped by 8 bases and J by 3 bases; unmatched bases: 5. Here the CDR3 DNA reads TGTGCCAGCGGAGTGGGGGGGACAGATACGCAGTATTTT. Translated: CASGVGGTDTQYF. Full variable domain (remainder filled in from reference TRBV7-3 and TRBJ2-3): GAGVSQTPSNKVTEKGKYVELRCDPISGHTALYWYRQSLGQGPEFLIYFQGTGAADDSGLPNDRFFAVRPEGSVSTLKIQRTERGDSAVYLCASGVGGTDTQYFGPGTRLTVL.

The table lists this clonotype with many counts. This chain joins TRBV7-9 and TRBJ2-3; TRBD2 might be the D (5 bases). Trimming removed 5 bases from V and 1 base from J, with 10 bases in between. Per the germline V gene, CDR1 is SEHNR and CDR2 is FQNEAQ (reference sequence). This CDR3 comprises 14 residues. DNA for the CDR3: TGTGCCAGCAGCCAAAGCGGACGCACAGATACGCAGTATTTT. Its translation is CASSQSGRTDTQYF.

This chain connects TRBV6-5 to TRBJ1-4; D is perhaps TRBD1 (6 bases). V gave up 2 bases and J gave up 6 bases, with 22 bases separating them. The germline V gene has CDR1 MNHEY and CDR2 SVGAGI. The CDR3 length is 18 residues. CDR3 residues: CASSYATGGGYWDEKLFF. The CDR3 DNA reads TGTGCCAGCAGTTACGCAACCGGGGGGGGCTATTGGGATGAAAAACTGTTTTTT.